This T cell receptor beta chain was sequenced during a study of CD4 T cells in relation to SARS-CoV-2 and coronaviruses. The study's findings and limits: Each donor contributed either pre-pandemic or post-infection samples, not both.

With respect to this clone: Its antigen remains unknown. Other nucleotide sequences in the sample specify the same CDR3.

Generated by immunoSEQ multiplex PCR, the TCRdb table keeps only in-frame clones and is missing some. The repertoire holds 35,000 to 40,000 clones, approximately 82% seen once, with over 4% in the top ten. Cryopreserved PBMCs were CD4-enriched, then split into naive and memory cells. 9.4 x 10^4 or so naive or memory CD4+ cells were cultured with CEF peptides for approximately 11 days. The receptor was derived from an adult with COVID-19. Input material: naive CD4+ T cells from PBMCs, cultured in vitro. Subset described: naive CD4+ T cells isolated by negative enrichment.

CDR3 bases: TGTGCCAGCAGCCAAGATCTGGGCGGGGAGACCCAGTACTTC. Residues: CASSQDLGGETQYF. The chain combines TRBV3-1 (or the pseudogene TRBV3-2) with TRBJ2-5; TRBD2 is a possible D gene (5 bases). Germline CDR1 reads LGHDT; CDR2 reads YNNKEL (reference sequence). Trimming pared 0 bases from V and 5 bases from J, leaving 10 bases between. The CDR3 spans 14 residues.